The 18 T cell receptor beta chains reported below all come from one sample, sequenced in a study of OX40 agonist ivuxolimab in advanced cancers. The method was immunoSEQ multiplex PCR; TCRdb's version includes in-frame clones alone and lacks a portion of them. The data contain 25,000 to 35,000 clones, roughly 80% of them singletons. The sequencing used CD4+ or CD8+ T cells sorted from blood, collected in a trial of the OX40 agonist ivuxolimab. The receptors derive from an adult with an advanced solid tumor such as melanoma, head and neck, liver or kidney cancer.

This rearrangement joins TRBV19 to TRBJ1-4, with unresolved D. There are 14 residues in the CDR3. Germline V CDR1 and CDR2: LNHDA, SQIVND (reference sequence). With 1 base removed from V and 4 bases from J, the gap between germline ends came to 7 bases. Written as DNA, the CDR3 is TGTGCCAGTAGTATAGGGAGCCTTAATGAAAAACTGTTTTTT. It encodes CASSIGSLNEKLFF. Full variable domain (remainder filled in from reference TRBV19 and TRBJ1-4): DGGITQSPKYLFRKEGQNVTLSCEQNLNHDAMYWYRQDPGQGLRLIYYSQIVNDFQKGDIAEGYSVSREKKESFPLTVTSAQKNPTAFYLCASSIGSLNEKLFFGSGTQLSVL.

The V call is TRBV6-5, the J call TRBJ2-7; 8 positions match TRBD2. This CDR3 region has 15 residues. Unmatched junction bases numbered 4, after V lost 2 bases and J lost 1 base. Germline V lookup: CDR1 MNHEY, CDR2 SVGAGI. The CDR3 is CASSYGIAGSYEQYF. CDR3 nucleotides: TGTGCCAGCAGTTACGGAATAGCGGGATCCTACGAGCAGTACTTC.

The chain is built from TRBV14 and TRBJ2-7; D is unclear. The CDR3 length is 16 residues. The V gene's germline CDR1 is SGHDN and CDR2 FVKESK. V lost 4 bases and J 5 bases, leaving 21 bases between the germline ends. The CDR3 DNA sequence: TGTGCCAGCAGCCGGGTTCTCTCCCTAACAGTCCACGAGCAGTACTTC. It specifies CASSRVLSLTVHEQYF. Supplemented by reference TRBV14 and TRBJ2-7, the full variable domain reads EAGVTQFPSHSVIEKGQTVTLRCDPISGHDNLYWYRRVMGKEIKFLLHFVKESKQDESGMPNNRFLAERTGGTYSTLKVQPAELEDSGVYFCASSRVLSLTVHEQYFGPGTRLTVT.

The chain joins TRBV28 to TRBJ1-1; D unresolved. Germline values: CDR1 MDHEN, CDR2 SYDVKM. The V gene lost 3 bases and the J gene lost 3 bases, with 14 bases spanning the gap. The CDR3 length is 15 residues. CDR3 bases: TGTGCCAGCAGTTTCCCTCGGGGTGGGGACACTGAAGCTTTCTTT. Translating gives CASSFPRGGDTEAFF.

CDR3 in DNA: TGTGCCAGCAGCCCTAGCGGGGGAGGGGGAGATACGCAGTATTTT. Translated: CASSPSGGGGDTQYF. The chain has TRBV13 and TRBJ2-3; the match to TRBD2 covers 10 bases. The CDR3 consists of 15 residues. V was pared by 5 bases and J by 5 bases, with 7 bases of the junction left unmatched. Germline CDR1 and CDR2: PRHDT and FYEKMQ (reference sequence).

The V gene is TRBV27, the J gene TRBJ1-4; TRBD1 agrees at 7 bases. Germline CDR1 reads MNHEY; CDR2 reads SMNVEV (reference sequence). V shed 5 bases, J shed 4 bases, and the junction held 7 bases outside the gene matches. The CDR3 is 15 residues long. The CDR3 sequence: CASSPGTVNNEKLFF. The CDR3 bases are TGTGCCAGCAGTCCCGGGACAGTCAATAATGAAAAACTGTTTTTT.

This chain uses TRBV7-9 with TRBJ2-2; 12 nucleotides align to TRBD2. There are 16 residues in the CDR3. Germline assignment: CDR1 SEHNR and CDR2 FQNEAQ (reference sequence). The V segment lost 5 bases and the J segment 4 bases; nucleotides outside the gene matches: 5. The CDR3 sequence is CASSLGTSGRTGELFF. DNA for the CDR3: TGTGCCAGCAGCCTTGGGACTAGCGGGCGCACCGGGGAGCTGTTTTTT.

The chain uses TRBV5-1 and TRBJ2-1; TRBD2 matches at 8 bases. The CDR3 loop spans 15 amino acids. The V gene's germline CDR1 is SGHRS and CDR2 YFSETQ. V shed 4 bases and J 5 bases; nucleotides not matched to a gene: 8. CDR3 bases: TGCGCCAGCAGCGGTAGCGGGGTATCAAACAATGAGCAGTTCTTC. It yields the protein CASSGSGVSNNEQFF.

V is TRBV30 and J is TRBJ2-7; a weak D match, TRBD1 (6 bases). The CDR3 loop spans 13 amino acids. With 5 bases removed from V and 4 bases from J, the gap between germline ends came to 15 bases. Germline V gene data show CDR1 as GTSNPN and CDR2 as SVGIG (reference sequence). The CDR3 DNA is TGTGCCTGGCGACCGGGACACCCATACGAGCAGTACTTC. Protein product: CAWRPGHPYEQYF.

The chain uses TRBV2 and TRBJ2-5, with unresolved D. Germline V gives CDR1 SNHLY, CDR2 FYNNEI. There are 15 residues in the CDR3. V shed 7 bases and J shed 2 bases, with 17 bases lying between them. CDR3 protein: CASNGRTSPQETQYF. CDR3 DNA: TGTGCCAGCAACGGCCGAACCTCCCCTCAAGAGACCCAGTACTTC.

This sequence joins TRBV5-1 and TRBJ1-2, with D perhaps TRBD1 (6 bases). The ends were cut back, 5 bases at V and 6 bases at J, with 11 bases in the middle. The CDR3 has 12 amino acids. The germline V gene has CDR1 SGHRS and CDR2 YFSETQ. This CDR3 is CASRGTSNGYTF. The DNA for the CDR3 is TGCGCCAGCAGGGGGACATCGAATGGCTACACCTTC.

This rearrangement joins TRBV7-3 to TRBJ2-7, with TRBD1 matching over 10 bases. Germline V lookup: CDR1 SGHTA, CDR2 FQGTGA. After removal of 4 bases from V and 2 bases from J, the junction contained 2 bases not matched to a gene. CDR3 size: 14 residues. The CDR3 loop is CASSSGTGAYEQYF. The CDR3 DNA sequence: TGTGCCAGCAGCTCCGGGACAGGGGCCTACGAGCAGTACTTC. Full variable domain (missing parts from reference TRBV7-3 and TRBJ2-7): GAGVSQTPSNKVTEKGKYVELRCDPISGHTALYWYRQSLGQGPEFLIYFQGTGAADDSGLPNDRFFAVRPEGSVSTLKIQRTERGDSAVYLCASSSGTGAYEQYFGPGTRLTVT.

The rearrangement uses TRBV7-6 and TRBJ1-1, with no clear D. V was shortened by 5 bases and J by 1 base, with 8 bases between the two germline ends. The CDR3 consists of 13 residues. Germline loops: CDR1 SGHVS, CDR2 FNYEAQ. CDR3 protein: CASSVWGNTEAFF. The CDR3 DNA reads TGTGCCAGCAGCGTTTGGGGGAACACTGAAGCTTTCTTT.

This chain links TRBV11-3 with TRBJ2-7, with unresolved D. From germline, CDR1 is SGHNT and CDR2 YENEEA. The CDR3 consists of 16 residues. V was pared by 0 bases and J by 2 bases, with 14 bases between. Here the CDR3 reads CASSLERGQSAYEQYF. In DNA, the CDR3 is TGTGCCAGCAGCTTAGAACGAGGCCAGTCGGCCTACGAGCAGTACTTC. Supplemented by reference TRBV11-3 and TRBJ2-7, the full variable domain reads EAGVVQSPRYKIIEKKQPVAFWCNPISGHNTLYWYLQNLGQGPELLIRYENEEAVDDSQLPKDRFSAERLKGVDSTLKIQPAELGDSAVYLCASSLERGQSAYEQYFGPGTRLTVT.

CDR3 amino acids: CAWSELAENYNEQFF. In DNA form, the CDR3 reads TGTGCCTGGAGTGAACTAGCGGAGAACTACAATGAGCAGTTCTTC. This chain joins TRBV30 and TRBJ2-1; 8 bases fit TRBD2. Per germline, CDR1 GTSNPN and CDR2 SVGIG (reference sequence). J lost 3 bases, V lost 1 base, and 5 bases had no gene match. There are 15 residues in the CDR3.

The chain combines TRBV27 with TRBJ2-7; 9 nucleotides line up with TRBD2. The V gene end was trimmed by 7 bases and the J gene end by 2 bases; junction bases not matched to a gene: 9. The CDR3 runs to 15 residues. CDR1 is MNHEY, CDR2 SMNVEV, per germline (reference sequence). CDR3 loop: CASTPPAGGPYEQYF. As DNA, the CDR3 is TGTGCCAGCACCCCCCCGGCGGGGGGGCCCTACGAGCAGTACTTC.

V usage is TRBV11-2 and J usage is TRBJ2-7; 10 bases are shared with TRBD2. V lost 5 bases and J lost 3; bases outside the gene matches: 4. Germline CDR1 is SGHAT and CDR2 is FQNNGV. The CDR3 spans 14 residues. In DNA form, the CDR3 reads TGTGCCAGCAGCCTTTGGACTAGCGGCTACGAGCAGTACTTC. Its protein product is CASSLWTSGYEQYF.

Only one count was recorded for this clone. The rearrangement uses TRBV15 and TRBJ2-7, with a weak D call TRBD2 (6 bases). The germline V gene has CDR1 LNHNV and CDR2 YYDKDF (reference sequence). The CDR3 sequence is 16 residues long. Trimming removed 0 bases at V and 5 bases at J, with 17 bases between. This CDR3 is CATSRDNGGQNDEQYF. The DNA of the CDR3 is TGTGCCACCAGCAGAGATAACGGGGGTCAGAACGACGAGCAGTACTTC.